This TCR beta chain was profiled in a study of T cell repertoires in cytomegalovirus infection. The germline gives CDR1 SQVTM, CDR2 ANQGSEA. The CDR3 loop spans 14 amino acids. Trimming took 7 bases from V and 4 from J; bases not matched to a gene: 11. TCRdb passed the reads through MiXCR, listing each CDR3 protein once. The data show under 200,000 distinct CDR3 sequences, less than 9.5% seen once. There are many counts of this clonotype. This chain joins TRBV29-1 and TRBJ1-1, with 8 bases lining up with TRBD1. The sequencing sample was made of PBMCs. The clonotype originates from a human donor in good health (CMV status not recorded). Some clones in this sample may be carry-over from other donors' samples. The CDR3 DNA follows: TGCAGCGCGGGACAGGACATACGGGGCACTGAAGCTTTCTTT. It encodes CSAGQDIRGTEAFF.